This T cell receptor beta chain was identified in a study of CD8 T cells in Susac syndrome. The CDR3 runs to 17 residues. The V and J ends lost 4 bases and 4 bases respectively, with 17 bases between them. In germline, CDR1 is SNHLY, CDR2 FYNNEI. Reverse transcription used roughly 0.5 to 1 ug RNA and random hexamers. One entry per CDR3 protein results from TCRdb running MiXCR on the immunoSEQ multiplex PCR reads. This sample carries around 300,000 distinct CDR3 sequences, about 90% of them seen once, and the ten largest clones take about 0.063%. The rearrangement links TRBV2 to TRBJ2-6, with a tentative D call TRBD2 (6 bases). The TCR sequence derives from a human donor with multiple sclerosis. The sample consisted of CD4+ T cells from PBMCs. The CDR3 region is CASSAPVGGTGANVLTF. For the CDR3, the DNA is TGTGCCAGCAGTGCCCCGGTTGGGGGGACCGGGGCCAACGTCCTGACTTTC.